Below are 16 T cell receptor beta chains sequenced from a single sample in a study of T cells after yellow fever vaccination. TCRdb reanalysed the 5' RACE reads using MiXCR and keeps one entry per CDR3 protein. This table has approximately 330,000 distinct CDR3 sequences, approximately 12% appearing once. The input for sequencing was CD4+ T cells sorted from PBMCs, taken 15 days after the yellow fever booster vaccination. These receptors originate from a man between 18 and 29 years old who received the YFV17D yellow fever vaccine.

This chain connects TRBV5-1 to TRBJ2-3; TRBD1 or TRBD2 may be the D gene (5 bases each). This CDR3 comprises 15 residues. CDR1 SGHRS and CDR2 YFSETQ come from the germline V gene. V was clipped by 2 bases and J by 0 bases, with 10 bases between them. Written as DNA, the CDR3 is TGCGCCAGCAGCTTCTCCAGGGACAGCACAGATACGCAGTATTTT. Residues: CASSFSRDSTDTQYF.

The J gene is TRBJ2-3, the V gene TRBV18, with D tentatively TRBD1 or TRBD2 (5 bases each). The CDR3 spans 15 residues. The V gene lost 1 base and the J gene lost 4 bases, with 12 bases spanning the gap. Looked up from germline, CDR1 is KGHSH and CDR2 is LQKENI. The CDR3 region is CASSPQRGQADTQYF. Here the CDR3 DNA reads TGTGCCAGCTCACCACAGAGGGGCCAGGCAGATACGCAGTATTTT. Filled out from reference TRBV18 and TRBJ2-3, the complete variable domain reads NAGVMQNPRHLVRRRGQEARLRCSPMKGHSHVYWYRQLPEEGLKFMVYLQKENIIDESGMPKERFSAEFPKEGPSILRIQQVVRGDSAAYFCASSPQRGQADTQYFGPGTRLTVL.

This clonotype was observed a handful of times. The chain combines TRBV7-9 with TRBJ2-1; 9 nucleotides agree with TRBD2. This CDR3 region has 14 residues. V lost 5 bases and J lost 9; bases outside the gene matches: 8. Germline V CDR1 and CDR2: SEHNR, FQNEAQ (reference sequence). The CDR3 protein is CASSHDGTSPEQFF. In DNA form, the CDR3 reads TGTGCCAGCAGCCACGACGGGACTAGCCCTGAGCAGTTCTTC.

In its sample, this clonotype was seen a few times. The chain uses TRBV30 and TRBJ2-7; D uncertain. CDR3 size: 14 residues. V dropped 1 base and J dropped 4 bases, with 14 bases sitting between them. Germline CDR1 is GTSNPN and CDR2 is SVGIG (reference sequence). CDR3 nucleotides: TGTGCCTGGAGTGGACACCCTCAGAGGTACGAGCAGTACTTC. Its translation: CAWSGHPQRYEQYF.

This clonotype was counted a few times. CDR3 sequence (DNA): TGTGCCAGCAGCTCCCCTAGCGGGGGGGCGTCCGAGCAGTACTTC. Protein: CASSSPSGGASEQYF. The chain links TRBV5-4 to TRBJ2-7, with 12 bases that match TRBD2. The CDR3 totals 15 residues. CDR1 SGHNT and CDR2 YYREEE come from the germline V gene (reference sequence). Losses at the gene ends were 3 bases for V and 6 bases for J; bases not matched to a gene: 7.

This clonotype was picked up a small number of times. The rearrangement uses TRBV5-1 and TRBJ2-3; D call uncertain. The germline V and J ends were trimmed by 0 bases and 4 bases, with 15 bases remaining between them. The CDR3 spans 16 residues. CDR1 SGHRS and CDR2 YFSETQ come from the germline V gene. The CDR3 region is CASSLEGRPIPDTQYF. In DNA, the CDR3 is TGCGCCAGCAGCTTGGAGGGTAGACCAATTCCAGATACGCAGTATTTT.

V and J are TRBV6-1 and TRBJ1-2; the D is unclear. Germline V gene lookup returns CDR1 MNHNS and CDR2 SASEGT. This CDR3 has 15 residues. V was trimmed by 0 bases and J by 4 bases, leaving 12 bases between them. CDR3 in DNA: TGTGCCAGCAGTGAAGCGACAACTTGGGGCTATGGCTACACCTTC. Amino acid sequence: CASSEATTWGYGYTF.

The V and J genes are TRBV19 and TRBJ2-7; a possible D gene is TRBD2 (5 bases). Trimming left V 5 bases short and J 4 bases short, with 12 bases between. Germline-derived CDR1 and CDR2 are LNHDA and SQIVND (reference sequence). The CDR3 runs 13 residues. In DNA form, the CDR3 reads TGTGCCAGTAGTCGGGGATGGGGTTACGAGCAGTACGTC. It yields the protein CASSRGWGYEQYV.

In this sample, this clonotype turned up a few times. The V call is TRBV6-6, the J call TRBJ1-6; 9 bases map to TRBD1. CDR3 length equals 16 residues. V gave up 10 bases and J gave up 3 bases; unmatched junction bases: 10. Germline V gene sequence: CDR1 MNHNY, CDR2 SVGAGI (reference sequence). The CDR3 spells CATGTGTVNYNSPLHF. CDR3 DNA: TGTGCCACCGGGACAGGGACCGTTAACTATAATTCACCCCTCCACTTT.

V is TRBV7-2 and J is TRBJ1-5, with TRBD1 matching 10 bases. The CDR3 consists of 14 residues. The junction had 7 bases not matched to a gene; V was cut back by 7 bases and J by 7 bases. Germline assignment: CDR1 SGHTA and CDR2 FQGNSA. The CDR3 sequence: CASTPGQGIQPQHF. In nucleotides, the CDR3 is TGTGCCAGCACTCCGGGACAGGGGATACAGCCCCAGCATTTT.

The CDR3 region is CASERTGRGYEQYF. The CDR3, as DNA: TGTGCCAGCGAGAGGACAGGGAGGGGATACGAGCAGTACTTC. The J gene is TRBJ2-7, the V gene TRBV27; a weak D match, TRBD1 (8 bases). V lost 8 bases and J 4 bases, leaving 18 bases between the germline ends. From germline, CDR1 is MNHEY and CDR2 SMNVEV (reference sequence). The CDR3 contains 14 residues.

In its sample, this clonotype was seen a few times. The chain joins TRBV20-1 to TRBJ1-1, with a tentative D call TRBD1 (5 bases). The CDR3 length is 13 residues. Germline V gene sequence: CDR1 DFQATT, CDR2 SNEGSKA (reference sequence). V was cut by 3 bases and J by 2 bases, with 10 bases left in between. CDR3 in DNA: TGCAGTGCTAGTCGGACAAGAAACACTGAAGCTTTCTTT. Translating gives CSASRTRNTEAFF.

The chain joins TRBV6-4 to TRBJ2-5; possible D gene TRBD2, 5 bases. Trimming removed 8 bases at V and 5 bases at J, with 9 bases between. The CDR3 length is 11 residues. Germline V gene data show CDR1 as MRHNA and CDR2 as SNTAGT. CDR3 nucleotides: TGTGCCAGCTGGGAGTGGGAGACCCAGTACTTC. It is translated as CASWEWETQYF.

This clonotype was counted only a few times. The rearrangement joins TRBV12-3 or TRBV12-4 to TRBJ2-2, with 7 bases aligning to TRBD2. The V and J ends lost 6 bases and 3 bases, in that order; junction bases with no gene match: 4. The CDR3 consists of 14 residues. The CDR3 nucleotides are TGTGCCAGCAGCTCGGGGGGTTACACCGGGGAGCTGTTTTTT. Translating gives CASSSGGYTGELFF.

At least ten counts were recorded for this clonotype. This chain links TRBV6-2 or TRBV6-3 with TRBJ2-3; D possibly corresponds to TRBD2 (6 bases). CDR3 size: 13 residues. From germline, CDR1 is MNHEY and CDR2 SVGEGT. Trimming took 7 bases from V and 6 from J, leaving 14 bases between them. CDR3 bases: TGTGCCAGCAACCGGGACTCAACCGATACGCAGTATTTT. Encoded protein: CASNRDSTDTQYF.

In its sample, this clonotype was seen a few times. The chain is built from TRBV9 and TRBJ2-1; weak D call: TRBD2 (6 bases). V was shortened by 6 bases and J by 0 bases, with 13 bases between the two germline ends. The CDR3 extends over 15 amino acids. Germline CDR1 is SGDLS and CDR2 is YYNGEE. CDR3 nucleotides: TGTGCCAGCACCCCCGTGGGAGGCTCCTACAATGAGCAGTTCTTC. The encoded protein is CASTPVGGSYNEQFF.